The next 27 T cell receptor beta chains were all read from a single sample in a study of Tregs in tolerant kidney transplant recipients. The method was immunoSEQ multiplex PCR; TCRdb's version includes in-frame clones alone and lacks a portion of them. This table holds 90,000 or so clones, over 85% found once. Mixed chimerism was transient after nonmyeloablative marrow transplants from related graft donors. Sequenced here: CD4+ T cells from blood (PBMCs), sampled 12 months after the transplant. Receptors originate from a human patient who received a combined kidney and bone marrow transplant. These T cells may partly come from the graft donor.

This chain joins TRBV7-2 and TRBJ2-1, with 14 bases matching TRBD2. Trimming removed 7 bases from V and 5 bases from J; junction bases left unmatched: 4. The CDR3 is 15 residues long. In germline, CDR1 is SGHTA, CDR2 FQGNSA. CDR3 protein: CASTEGLAGDNEQFF. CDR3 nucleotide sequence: TGTGCCAGCACAGAGGGACTAGCGGGAGACAATGAGCAGTTCTTC.

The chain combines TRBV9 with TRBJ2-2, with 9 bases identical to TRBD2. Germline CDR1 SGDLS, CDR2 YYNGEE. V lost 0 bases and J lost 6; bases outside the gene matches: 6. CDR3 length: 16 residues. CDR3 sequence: CASSVALAGVAGELFF. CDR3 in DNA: TGTGCCAGCAGCGTAGCTTTAGCGGGAGTGGCCGGGGAGCTGTTTTTT.

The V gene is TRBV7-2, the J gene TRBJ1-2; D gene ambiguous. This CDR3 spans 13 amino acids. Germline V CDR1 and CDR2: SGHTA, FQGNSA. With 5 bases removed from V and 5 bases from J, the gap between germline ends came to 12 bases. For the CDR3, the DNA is TGTGCCAGCAGCGATTTAAGAGGGTATGGCTACACCTTC. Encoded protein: CASSDLRGYGYTF.

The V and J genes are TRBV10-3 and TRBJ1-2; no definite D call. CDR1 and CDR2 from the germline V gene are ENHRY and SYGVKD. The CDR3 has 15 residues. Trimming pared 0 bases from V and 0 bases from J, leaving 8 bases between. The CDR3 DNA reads TGTGCCATCAGTGAGTCTCTAGGTACTAACTATGGCTACACCTTC. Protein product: CAISESLGTNYGYTF.

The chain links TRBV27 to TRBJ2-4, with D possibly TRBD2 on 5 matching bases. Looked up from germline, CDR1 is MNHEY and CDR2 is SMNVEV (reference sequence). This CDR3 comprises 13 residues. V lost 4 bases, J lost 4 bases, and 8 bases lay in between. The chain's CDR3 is CASSYSDKNIQYF. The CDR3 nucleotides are TGTGCCAGCAGTTATAGCGATAAAAACATTCAGTACTTC.

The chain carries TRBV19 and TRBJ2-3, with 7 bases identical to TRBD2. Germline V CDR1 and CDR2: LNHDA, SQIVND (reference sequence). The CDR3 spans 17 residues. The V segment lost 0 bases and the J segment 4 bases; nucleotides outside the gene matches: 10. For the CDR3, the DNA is TGTGCCAGTAGTATAGATCGGAGACTAGCCGTCGCAGATACGCAGTATTTT. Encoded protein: CASSIDRRLAVADTQYF.

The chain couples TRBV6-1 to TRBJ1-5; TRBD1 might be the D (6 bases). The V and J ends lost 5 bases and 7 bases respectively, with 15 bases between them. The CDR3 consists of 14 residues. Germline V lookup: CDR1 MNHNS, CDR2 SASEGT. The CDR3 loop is CASSPTGSIQPQHF. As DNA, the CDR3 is TGTGCCAGCAGTCCCACAGGGTCCATCCAGCCCCAGCATTTT.

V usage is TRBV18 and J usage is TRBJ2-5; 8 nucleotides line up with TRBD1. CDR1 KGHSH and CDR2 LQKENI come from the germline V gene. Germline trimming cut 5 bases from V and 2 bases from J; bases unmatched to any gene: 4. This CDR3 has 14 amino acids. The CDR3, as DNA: TGTGCCAGCTCAGCCCACAGGGGGCAAGAGACCCAGTACTTC. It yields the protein CASSAHRGQETQYF.

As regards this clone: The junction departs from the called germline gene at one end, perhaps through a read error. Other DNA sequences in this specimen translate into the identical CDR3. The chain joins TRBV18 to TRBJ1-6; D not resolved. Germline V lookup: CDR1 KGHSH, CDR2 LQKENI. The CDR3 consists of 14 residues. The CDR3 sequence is CASSPIQTNSPLHF. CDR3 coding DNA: TGTGCCAGCTCACCAATACAGACTAATTCCCCCCTCCACTTT.

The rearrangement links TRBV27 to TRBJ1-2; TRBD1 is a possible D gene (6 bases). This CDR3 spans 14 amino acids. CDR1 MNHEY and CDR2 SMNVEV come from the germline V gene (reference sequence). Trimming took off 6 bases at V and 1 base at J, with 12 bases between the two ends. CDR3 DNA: TGTGCCAGCAGCCCCTCGGACAGTAACTATGGCTACACCTTC. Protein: CASSPSDSNYGYTF.

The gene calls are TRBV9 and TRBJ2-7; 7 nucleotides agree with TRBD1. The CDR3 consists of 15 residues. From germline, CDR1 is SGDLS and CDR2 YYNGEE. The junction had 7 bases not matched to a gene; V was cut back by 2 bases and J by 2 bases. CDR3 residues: CASSVGTVPPYEQYF. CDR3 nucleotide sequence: TGTGCCAGCAGCGTCGGGACAGTTCCTCCCTACGAGCAGTACTTC.

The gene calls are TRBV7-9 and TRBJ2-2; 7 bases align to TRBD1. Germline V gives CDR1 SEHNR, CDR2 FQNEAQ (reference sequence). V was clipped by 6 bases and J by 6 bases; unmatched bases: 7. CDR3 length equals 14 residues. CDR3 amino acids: CASRIRQGAGELFF. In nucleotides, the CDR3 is TGTGCCAGCAGGATCCGACAGGGCGCCGGGGAGCTGTTTTTT.

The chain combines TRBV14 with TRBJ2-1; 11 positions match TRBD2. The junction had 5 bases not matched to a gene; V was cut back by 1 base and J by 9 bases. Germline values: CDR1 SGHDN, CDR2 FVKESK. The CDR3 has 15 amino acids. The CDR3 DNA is TGTGCCAGCAGCCAAGTAGCGGGGGGGCCTGGTGAGCAGTTCTTC. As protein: CASSQVAGGPGEQFF.

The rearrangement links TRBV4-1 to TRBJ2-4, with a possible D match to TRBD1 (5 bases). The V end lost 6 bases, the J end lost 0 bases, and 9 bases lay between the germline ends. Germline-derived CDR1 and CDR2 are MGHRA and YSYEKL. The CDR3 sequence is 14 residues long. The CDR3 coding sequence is TGCGCCAGCAGGGGGCCCCTAGCCAAAAACATTCAGTACTTC. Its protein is CASRGPLAKNIQYF.

In nucleotides, the CDR3 is TGTGCCATCTCGCTAGCGTACCAAGAGACCCAGTACTTC. It specifies CAISLAYQETQYF. The chain links TRBV10-3 to TRBJ2-5; a possible D gene is TRBD2 (6 bases). Germline V gene sequence: CDR1 ENHRY, CDR2 SYGVKD. Between the trimmed V and J ends, which lost 8 bases and 0 bases, there was a span of 10 bases. This CDR3 spans 13 amino acids.

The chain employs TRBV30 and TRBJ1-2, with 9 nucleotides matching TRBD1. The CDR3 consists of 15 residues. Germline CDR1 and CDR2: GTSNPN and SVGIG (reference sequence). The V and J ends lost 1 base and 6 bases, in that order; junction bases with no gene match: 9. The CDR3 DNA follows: TGTGCCTGGAGTGCCCTACCGGACAGGGGAGATGGCTACACCTTC. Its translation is CAWSALPDRGDGYTF.

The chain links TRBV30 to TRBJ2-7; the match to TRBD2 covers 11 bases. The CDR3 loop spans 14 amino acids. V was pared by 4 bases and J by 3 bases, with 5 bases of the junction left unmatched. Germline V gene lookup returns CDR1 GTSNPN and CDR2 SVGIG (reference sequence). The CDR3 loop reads CAWNLAGGGYEQYF. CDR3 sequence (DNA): TGTGCCTGGAATCTAGCGGGGGGAGGCTACGAGCAGTACTTC.

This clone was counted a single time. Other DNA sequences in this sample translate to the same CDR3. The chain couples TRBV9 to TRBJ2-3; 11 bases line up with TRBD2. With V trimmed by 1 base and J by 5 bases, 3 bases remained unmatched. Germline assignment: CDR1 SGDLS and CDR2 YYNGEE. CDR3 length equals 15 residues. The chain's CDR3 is CASSVRLAGGDTQYF. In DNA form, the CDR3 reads TGTGCCAGCAGCGTAAGGCTAGCGGGAGGAGATACGCAGTATTTT.

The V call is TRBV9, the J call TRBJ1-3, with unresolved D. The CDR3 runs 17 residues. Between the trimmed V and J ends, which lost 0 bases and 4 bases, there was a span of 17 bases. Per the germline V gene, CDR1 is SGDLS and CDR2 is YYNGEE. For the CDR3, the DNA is TGTGCCAGCAGCGTAGCAAGCAAAGGCCTAGTGGGAAACACCATATATTTT. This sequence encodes CASSVASKGLVGNTIYF.

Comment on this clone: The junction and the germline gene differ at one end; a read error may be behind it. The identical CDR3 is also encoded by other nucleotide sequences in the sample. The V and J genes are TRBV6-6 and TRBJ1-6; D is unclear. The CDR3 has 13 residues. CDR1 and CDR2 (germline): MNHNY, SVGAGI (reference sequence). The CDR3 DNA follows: TGTGCCAGCAGTTATAAACAGAATTCCCCCCTCCACTTT. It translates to CASSYKQNSPLHF.

DNA of the CDR3: TGTGCCAGCAAACCTTCAGGGACACGGAGCTCCTACGAGCAGTACTTC. Encoded protein: CASKPSGTRSSYEQYF. V and J are TRBV7-2 and TRBJ2-7; a possible D gene is TRBD1 (6 bases). The germline V and J ends were trimmed by 7 bases and 0 bases, with 19 bases remaining between them. The germline V gene encodes CDR1 SGHTA and CDR2 FQGNSA. This CDR3 has 16 residues.

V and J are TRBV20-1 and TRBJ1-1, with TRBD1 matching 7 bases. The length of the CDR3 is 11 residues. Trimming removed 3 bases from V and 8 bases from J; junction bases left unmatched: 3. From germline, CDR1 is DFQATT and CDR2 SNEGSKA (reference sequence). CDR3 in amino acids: CSARRTGEAFF. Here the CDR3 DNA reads TGCAGTGCTAGGCGGACAGGCGAAGCTTTCTTT.

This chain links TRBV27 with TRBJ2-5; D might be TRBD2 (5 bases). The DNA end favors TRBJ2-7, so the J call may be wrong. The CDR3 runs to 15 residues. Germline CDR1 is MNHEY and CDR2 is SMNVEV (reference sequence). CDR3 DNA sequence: TGTGCCAGCAGTTTGAGGACGGCGGGCGCCTACGAGCAGTACTTC. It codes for CASSLRTAGAYEQYF.

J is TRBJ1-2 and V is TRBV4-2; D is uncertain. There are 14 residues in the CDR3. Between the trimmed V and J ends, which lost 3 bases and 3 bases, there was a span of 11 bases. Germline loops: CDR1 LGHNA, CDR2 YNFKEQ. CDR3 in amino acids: CASSQGPEDYGYTF. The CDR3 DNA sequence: TGTGCCAGCAGCCAGGGCCCTGAAGACTATGGCTACACCTTC.

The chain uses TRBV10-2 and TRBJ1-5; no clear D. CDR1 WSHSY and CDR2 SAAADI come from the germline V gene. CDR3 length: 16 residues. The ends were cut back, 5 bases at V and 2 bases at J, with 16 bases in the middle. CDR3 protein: CASSYGVRQRNQPQHF. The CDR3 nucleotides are TGCGCCAGCAGTTATGGAGTAAGGCAGCGCAATCAGCCCCAGCATTTT.

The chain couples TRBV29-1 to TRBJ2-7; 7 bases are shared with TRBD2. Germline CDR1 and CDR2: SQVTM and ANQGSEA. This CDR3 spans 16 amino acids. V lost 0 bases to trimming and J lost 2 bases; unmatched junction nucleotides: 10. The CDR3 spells CSVEDRGDPAPYEQYF. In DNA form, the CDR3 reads TGCAGCGTTGAAGATCGGGGGGACCCAGCTCCCTACGAGCAGTACTTC.

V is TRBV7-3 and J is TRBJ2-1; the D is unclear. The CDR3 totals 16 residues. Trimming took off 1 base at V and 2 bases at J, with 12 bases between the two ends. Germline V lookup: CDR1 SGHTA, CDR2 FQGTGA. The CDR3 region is CASSLSRRLPYNEQFF. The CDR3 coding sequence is TGTGCCAGCAGCTTAAGTCGCAGGCTCCCCTACAATGAGCAGTTCTTC.